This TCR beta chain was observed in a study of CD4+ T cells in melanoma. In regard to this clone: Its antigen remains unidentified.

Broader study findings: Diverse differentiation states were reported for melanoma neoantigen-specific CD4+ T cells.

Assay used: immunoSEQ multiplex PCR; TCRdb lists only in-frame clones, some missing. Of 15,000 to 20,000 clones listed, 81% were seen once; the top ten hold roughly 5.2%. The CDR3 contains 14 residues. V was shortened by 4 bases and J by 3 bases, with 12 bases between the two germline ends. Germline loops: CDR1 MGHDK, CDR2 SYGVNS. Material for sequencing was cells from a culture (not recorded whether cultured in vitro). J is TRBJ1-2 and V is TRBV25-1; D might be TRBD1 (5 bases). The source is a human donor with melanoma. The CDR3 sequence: CASSVLGGDYGYTF. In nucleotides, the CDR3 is TGTGCCAGCAGTGTCCTGGGGGGAGACTATGGCTACACCTTC.